The T cell receptor beta chain under discussion was sequenced for a study of tumor-infiltrating lymphocytes in primary liver carcinoma. With a constant-region primer, TCR beta cDNA was made from around 520 ng of total RNA. ARM-PCR was slightly modified, and three nested multiplex PCR rounds with it gave rise to the TCR beta libraries. TRBV1-TRBV30 forward primers paired with a C-beta reverse primer drove the first two PCR rounds, 10 cycles each. One entry per CDR3 protein results from TCRdb running MiXCR on the multiplex PCR reads. The sample carries 330,000 or so distinct CDR3 sequences, roughly 61% recorded once. CDR1 DFQATT and CDR2 SNEGSKA come from the germline V gene (reference sequence). The CDR3 has 16 amino acids. Alongside blood RNA obtained from unsorted whole blood, germline DNA was also extracted. As for this clonotype: A read error is possible here, since a much larger clone lies one base away.

This clonotype was sampled from a man between 40 and 49 years old with primary liver carcinoma and hepatitis B virus infection. The J gene is TRBJ2-1, the V gene TRBV20-1; D ambiguous. What was sequenced was peripheral blood. CDR3 region: CNARNTGRASYNEQFF. CDR3 in DNA: TGCAATGCTAGAAATACGGGTAGGGCCTCCTACAATGAGCAGTTCTTC.